These T cell receptor beta chains were read from a single sample in a study of cytomegalovirus exposure and HLA in healthy donors. Measured with immunoSEQ multiplex PCR; TCRdb has only the in-frame clones, and not every one. The repertoire includes some 130,000 clones, roughly four fifths of them detected once, and 25% to 30% sits in the top ten. Sequencing was done on a sample of PBMCs. These TCRs come from a young man in good health and CMV-seropositive. Each CDR3 is given with its conserved first and last residue. Fields, in order: clone size, CDR3 length, J gene, V gene, D gene, CDR3 protein, CDR3 DNA. D genes are given only for firm matches. A clone size is listed for some rows: how often the clone was seen (once, few, many), or a class if it is expanded.

-	14	TRBJ2-2	TRBV29-1	TRBD2	CSVDSSGRSGELFF	TGCAGCGTTGATTCTAGCGGGAGATCCGGGGAGCTGTTTTTT
-	15	TRBJ2-1	TRBV4-3	-	CASSQQRGSYNEQFF	TGCGCCAGCAGCCAGCAACGGGGCTCCTACAATGAGCAGTTCTTC
-	14	TRBJ2-1	TRBV6-5	TRBD2	CASSVLAEVNEQFF	TGTGCCAGCAGTGTACTAGCGGAGGTCAATGAGCAGTTCTTC
-	15	TRBJ2-7	TRBV19	-	CASSSLQATSYEQYF	TGTGCCAGTAGTAGCCTGCAGGCGACCTCTTACGAGCAGTACTTC
-	12	TRBJ2-3	TRBV7-2	-	CASSLGLDTQYF	TGTGCCAGCAGCTTAGGACTAGATACGCAGTATTTT
once	16	TRBJ1-4	TRBV7-8	TRBD1	CATRGQGDGTNEKLFF	TGTGCCACCCGGGGACAGGGGGACGGGACTAATGAAAAACTGTTTTTT
few	17	TRBJ1-4	TRBV2	TRBD1	CASWGDRGLVTNEKLFF	TGTGCCAGCTGGGGGGACAGGGGCCTGGTAACTAATGAAAAACTGTTTTTT
-	15	TRBJ2-2	TRBV11-2	-	CASSLGRGMGGELFF	TGTGCCAGCAGCTTAGGTCGGGGTATGGGCGGGGAGCTGTTTTTT
-	15	TRBJ2-2	TRBV25-1	-	CASSDSSQATGELFF	TGTGCCAGCAGTGATTCATCCCAGGCCACCGGGGAGCTGTTTTTT
-	15	TRBJ1-1	TRBV7-2	TRBD1	CASNTAETGGLEAFF	TGTGCCAGCAACACCGCGGAGACAGGGGGCCTTGAAGCTTTCTTT
once	16	TRBJ1-1	TRBV9	-	CASSVAGPGLGTEAFF	TGTGCCAGCAGCGTAGCTGGTCCGGGGTTGGGCACTGAAGCTTTCTTT
once	14	TRBJ2-7	TRBV6-5	TRBD2	CASSKLAGHPEQYF	TGTGCCAGCAGTAAACTAGCGGGCCACCCTGAGCAGTACTTC
-	17	TRBJ2-4	TRBV29-1	TRBD1	CSVRAGTGVSAKNIQYF	TGCAGCGTTCGAGCCGGGACAGGGGTCTCAGCCAAAAACATTCAGTACTTC
few	13	TRBJ2-2	TRBV7-9	-	CASSFPITGELFF	TGTGCCAGCAGCTTCCCTATCACCGGGGAGCTGTTTTTT
-	15	TRBJ2-1	TRBV2	TRBD2	CASSPTSGPNNEQFF	TGTGCCAGCAGTCCGACTAGCGGGCCGAACAATGAGCAGTTCTTC
-	16	TRBJ2-1	TRBV5-4	-	CASSLRRDSSYNEQFF	TGTGCCAGCAGCTTGAGGCGGGACTCCTCATACAATGAGCAGTTCTTC
few	14	TRBJ2-6	TRBV9	-	CASSVQGGANVLTF	TGTGCCAGCAGCGTACAGGGTGGGGCCAACGTCCTGACTTTC
-	16	TRBJ2-5	TRBV2	TRBD2	CASSALAGGPQETQYF	TGTGCCAGCAGTGCACTAGCGGGAGGGCCACAAGAGACCCAGTACTTC
-	13	TRBJ2-1	TRBV14	-	CASSQGETNEQFF	TGTGCCAGCAGCCAAGGAGAGACAAATGAGCAGTTCTTC
-	14	TRBJ1-2	TRBV27	TRBD1	CASSLSTGGYGYTF	TGTGCCAGCAGTTTGTCAACAGGGGGCTATGGCTACACCTTC
-	16	TRBJ2-5	TRBV14	TRBD1	CASSHFGQGAIETQYF	TGTGCCAGCAGCCACTTCGGGCAGGGGGCTATAGAGACCCAGTACTTC
-	15	TRBJ2-3	TRBV5-6	TRBD1	CASSPRQGSTDTQYF	TGTGCCAGCAGCCCCCGACAGGGCAGCACAGATACGCAGTATTTT
-	17	TRBJ1-6	TRBV4-3	-	CASSQASGLEINSPLHF	TGCGCCAGCAGCCAAGCCTCCGGCTTGGAGATTAATTCACCCCTCCACTTT
-	16	TRBJ2-1	TRBV29-1	TRBD1	CSVEGISGGAYNEQFF	TGCAGCGTTGAAGGGATCTCAGGGGGCGCGTACAATGAGCAGTTCTTC
few	15	TRBJ2-7	TRBV5-1	-	CASSLLGAPSYEQYF	TGCGCCAGCAGCTTGTTGGGGGCCCCCTCCTACGAGCAGTACTTC
-	15	TRBJ2-3	TRBV7-9	TRBD1	CASSLGGTGLDTQYF	TGTGCCAGCAGCTTAGGCGGGACAGGGCTAGATACGCAGTATTTT
few	15	TRBJ2-7	TRBV30	-	CAWSAERERSYEQYF	TGTGCCTGGAGTGCGGAACGGGAGAGGTCCTACGAGCAGTACTTC
-	15	TRBJ2-6	TRBV5-4	-	CASSLQGSGANVLTF	TGTGCCAGCAGCTTACAGGGCTCTGGGGCCAACGTCCTGACTTTC
-	15	TRBJ2-7	TRBV4-2	-	CASSQVTKGVYEQYF	TGTGCCAGCAGCCAAGTCACGAAGGGGGTCTACGAGCAGTACTTC
few	14	TRBJ2-1	TRBV11-3	TRBD2	CASSWTSGYNEQFF	TGTGCCAGCAGCTGGACTAGCGGTTACAATGAGCAGTTCTTC
-	13	TRBJ1-1	TRBV6-1	TRBD1	CASSPYGTGKAFF	TGTGCCAGCAGTCCTTATGGGACAGGGAAAGCTTTCTTT
-	14	TRBJ1-1	TRBV2	-	CASTWAHLGTEAFF	TGTGCCAGCACCTGGGCGCACTTGGGCACTGAAGCTTTCTTT
-	16	TRBJ1-4	TRBV4-3	TRBD1	CASSQAKTGANEKLFF	TGCGCCAGCAGCCAGGCTAAGACAGGGGCTAATGAAAAACTGTTTTTT
-	13	TRBJ2-1	TRBV11-2	-	CASSLRFISEQFF	TGTGCCAGCAGCCTTCGCTTTATTAGTGAGCAGTTCTTC
-	13	TRBJ2-7	TRBV13	-	CASSLRESYEQYF	TGTGCCAGCAGCTTACGGGAGTCCTACGAGCAGTACTTC
-	14	TRBJ1-1	TRBV29-1	-	CSVEVVGMNTEAFF	TGCAGCGTTGAAGTAGTCGGTATGAACACTGAAGCTTTCTTT
-	15	TRBJ1-2	TRBV7-6	TRBD1	CASSLGQGGDYGYTF	TGTGCCAGCAGCCTAGGACAGGGTGGCGACTATGGCTACACCTTC
-	12	TRBJ2-7	TRBV29-1	-	CSVEVGGYEQYF	TGCAGCGTTGAAGTGGGGGGTTACGAGCAGTACTTC
-	13	TRBJ2-5	TRBV9	-	CASSVGLAETQYF	TGTGCCAGCAGCGTAGGCCTAGCCGAGACCCAGTACTTC
-	14	TRBJ2-2	TRBV4-1	-	CASSQVGGTGELFF	TGCGCCAGCAGCCAAGTAGGAGGCACCGGGGAGCTGTTTTTT
once	16	TRBJ1-1	TRBV11-1	-	CASSLGTVNRDTEAFF	TGTGCCAGCAGCTTAGGCACCGTCAACCGGGACACTGAAGCTTTCTTT
-	15	TRBJ1-1	TRBV7-6	TRBD1	CASSLSGTGATEAFF	TGTGCCAGCAGCTTATCCGGGACAGGGGCCACTGAAGCTTTCTTT
-	15	TRBJ2-1	TRBV9	TRBD2	CASSPSGGAYNEQFF	TGTGCCAGCAGCCCTAGCGGGGGGGCCTACAATGAGCAGTTCTTC
-	15	TRBJ2-7	TRBV12-2	-	CASRPPGSPSYEQYF	TGTGCAAGTCGCCCACCCGGGAGCCCCTCCTACGAGCAGTACTTC
-	20	TRBJ2-7	TRBV5-1	-	CASSLVPRRDTRVGSYEQYF	TGCGCCAGCAGCTTGGTGCCCCGCAGGGACACGAGGGTTGGCTCCTACGAGCAGTACTTC
-	14	TRBJ1-1	TRBV29-1	TRBD1	CSVTGDRVRAEAFF	TGCAGCGTCACCGGGGACAGGGTAAGGGCTGAAGCTTTCTTT
few	14	TRBJ2-7	TRBV13	TRBD1	CASSPSTGVSEQYF	TGTGCCAGCAGTCCTTCGACAGGGGTTTCCGAGCAGTACTTC
-	18	TRBJ2-1	TRBV7-9	TRBD2	CASSRTSPTSGRADEQFF	TGTGCCAGCAGCAGAACTTCCCCAACTAGCGGGAGGGCCGATGAGCAGTTCTTC
-	13	TRBJ1-5	TRBV19	TRBD1	CASSGGGGQPQHF	TGTGCCAGTAGTGGAGGGGGCGGTCAGCCCCAGCATTTT
-	13	TRBJ2-4	TRBV7-2	-	CASSVGQKNIQYF	TGTGCCAGCAGCGTAGGACAGAAGAACATTCAGTACTTC
-	15	TRBJ1-2	TRBV5-4	-	CASSSKTSPIYGYTF	TGTGCCAGCAGCTCCAAGACAAGTCCAATCTATGGCTACACCTTC
-	14	TRBJ1-2	TRBV4-1	-	CASSPATYNYGYTF	TGCGCCAGTTCCCCCGCCACCTATAACTATGGCTACACCTTC
-	15	TRBJ2-7	TRBV6-5	TRBD1	CASSYQYRGQHEQYF	TGTGCCAGCAGTTATCAATACAGGGGGCAACACGAGCAGTACTTC